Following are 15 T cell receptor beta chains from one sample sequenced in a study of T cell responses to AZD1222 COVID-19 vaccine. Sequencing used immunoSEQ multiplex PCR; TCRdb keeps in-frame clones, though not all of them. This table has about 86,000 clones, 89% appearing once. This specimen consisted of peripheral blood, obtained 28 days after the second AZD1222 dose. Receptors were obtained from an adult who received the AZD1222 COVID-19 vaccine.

CDR3 nucleotides: TGTGCCTGGAACCCGTTGAACACTGAAGCTTTCTTT. This gives the protein CAWNPLNTEAFF. The chain links TRBV30 to TRBJ1-1; D remains ambiguous. The V gene's germline CDR1 is GTSNPN and CDR2 SVGIG (reference sequence). V dropped 4 bases and J dropped 0 bases, with 6 bases sitting between them. The CDR3 runs to 12 residues.

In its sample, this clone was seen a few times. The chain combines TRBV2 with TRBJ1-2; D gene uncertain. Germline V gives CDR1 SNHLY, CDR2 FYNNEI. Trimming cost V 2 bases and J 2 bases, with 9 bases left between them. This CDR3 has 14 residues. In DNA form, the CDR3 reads TGTGCCAGCAGTGAACAGGACTCCAACTATGGCTACACCTTC. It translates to CASSEQDSNYGYTF.

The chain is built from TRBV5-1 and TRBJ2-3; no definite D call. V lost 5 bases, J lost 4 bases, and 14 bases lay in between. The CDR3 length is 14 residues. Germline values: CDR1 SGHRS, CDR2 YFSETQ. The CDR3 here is CASRPLYGPDTQYF. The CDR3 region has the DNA TGCGCCAGCAGGCCCCTTTACGGCCCAGATACGCAGTATTTT. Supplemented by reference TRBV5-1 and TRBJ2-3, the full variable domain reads KAGVTQTPRYLIKTRGQQVTLSCSPISGHRSVSWYQQTPGQGLQFLFEYFSETQRNKGNFPGRFSGRQFSNSRSEMNVSTLELGDSALYLCASRPLYGPDTQYFGPGTRLTVL.

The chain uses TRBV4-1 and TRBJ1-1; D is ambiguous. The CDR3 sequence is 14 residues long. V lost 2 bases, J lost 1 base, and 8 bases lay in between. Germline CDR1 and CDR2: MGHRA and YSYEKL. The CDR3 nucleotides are TGCGCCAGCAGCCAATATATCAGGAACACTGAAGCTTTCTTT. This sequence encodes CASSQYIRNTEAFF.

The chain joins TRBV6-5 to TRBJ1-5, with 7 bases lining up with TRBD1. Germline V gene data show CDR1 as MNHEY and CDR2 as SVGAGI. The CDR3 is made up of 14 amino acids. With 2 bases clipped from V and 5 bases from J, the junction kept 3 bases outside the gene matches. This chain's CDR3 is CASSYPGTDQPQHF. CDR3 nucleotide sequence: TGTGCCAGCAGTTACCCCGGGACAGATCAGCCCCAGCATTTT.

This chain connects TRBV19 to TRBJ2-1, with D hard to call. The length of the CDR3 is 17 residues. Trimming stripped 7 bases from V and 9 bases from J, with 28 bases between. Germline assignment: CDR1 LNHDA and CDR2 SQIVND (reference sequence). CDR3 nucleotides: TGTGCCAGTACCTACTTCGTTCGGACCCTGAGCCCCAGTGAGCAGTTCTTC. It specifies CASTYFVRTLSPSEQFF.

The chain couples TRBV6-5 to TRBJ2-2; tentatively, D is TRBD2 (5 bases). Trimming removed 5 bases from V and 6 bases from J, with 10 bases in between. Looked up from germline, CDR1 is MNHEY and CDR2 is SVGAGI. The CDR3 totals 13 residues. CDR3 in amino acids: CASSLARSGELFF. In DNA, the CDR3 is TGTGCCAGCAGTCTAGCTAGGTCCGGGGAGCTGTTTTTT.

In DNA form, the CDR3 reads TGTGCCAGCAGCCTCCGCGGTGCAACTAATGAAAAACTGTTTTTT. This translates into CASSLRGATNEKLFF. The rearrangement uses TRBV27 and TRBJ1-4; D uncertain. The V end was cut by 6 bases, the J end by 0 bases, with 11 bases between. CDR1 MNHEY and CDR2 SMNVEV come from the germline V gene (reference sequence). There are 15 residues in the CDR3. The full variable domain, rest sourced from reference TRBV27 and TRBJ1-4, is EAQVTQNPRYLITVTGKKLTVTCSQNMNHEYMSWYRQDPGLGLRQIYYSMNVEVTDKGDVPEGYKVSRKEKRNFPLILESPSPNQTSLYFCASSLRGATNEKLFFGSGTQLSVL.

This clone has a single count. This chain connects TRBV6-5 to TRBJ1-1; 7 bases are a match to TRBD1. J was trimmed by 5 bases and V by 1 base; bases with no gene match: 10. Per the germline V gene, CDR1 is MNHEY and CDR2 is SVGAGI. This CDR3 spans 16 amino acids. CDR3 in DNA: TGTGCCAGCAGTTACTTGGGCGGGACAGTCCCAACTGAAGCTTTCTTT. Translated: CASSYLGGTVPTEAFF.

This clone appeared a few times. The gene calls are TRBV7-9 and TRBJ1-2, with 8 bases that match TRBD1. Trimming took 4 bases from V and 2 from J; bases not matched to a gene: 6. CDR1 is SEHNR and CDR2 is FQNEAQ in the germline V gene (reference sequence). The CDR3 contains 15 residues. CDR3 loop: CASSSADRANYGYTF. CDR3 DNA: TGTGCCAGCAGCTCCGCGGACAGGGCAAACTATGGCTACACCTTC. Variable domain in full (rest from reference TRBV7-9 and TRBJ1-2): DTGVSQNPRHKITKRGQNVTFRCDPISEHNRLYWYRQTLGQGPEFLTYFQNEAQLEKSRLLSDRFSAERPKGSFSTLEIQRTEQGDSAMYLCASSSADRANYGYTFGSGTRLTVV.

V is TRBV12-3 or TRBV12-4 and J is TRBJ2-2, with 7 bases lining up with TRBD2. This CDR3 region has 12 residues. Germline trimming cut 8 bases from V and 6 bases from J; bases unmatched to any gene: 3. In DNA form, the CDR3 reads TGTGCCAGCTCTAGCGGCGCCGGGGAGCTGTTTTTT. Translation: CASSSGAGELFF.

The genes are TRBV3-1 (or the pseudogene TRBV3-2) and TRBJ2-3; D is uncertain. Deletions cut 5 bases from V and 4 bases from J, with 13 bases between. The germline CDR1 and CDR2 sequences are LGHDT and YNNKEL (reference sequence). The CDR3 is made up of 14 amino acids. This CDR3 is CASSNPDRPDTQYF. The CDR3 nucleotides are TGTGCCAGCAGCAACCCTGACCGACCAGATACGCAGTATTTT.

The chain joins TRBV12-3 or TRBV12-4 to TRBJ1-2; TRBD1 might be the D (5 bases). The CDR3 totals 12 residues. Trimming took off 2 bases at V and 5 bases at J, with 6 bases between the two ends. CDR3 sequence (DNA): TGTGCCAGCAGTTTACGGGGGTATGGCTACACCTTC. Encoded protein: CASSLRGYGYTF.

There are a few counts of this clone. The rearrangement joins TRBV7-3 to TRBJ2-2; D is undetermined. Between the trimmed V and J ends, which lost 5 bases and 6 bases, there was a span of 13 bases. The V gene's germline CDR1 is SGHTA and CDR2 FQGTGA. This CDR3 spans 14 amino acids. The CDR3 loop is CASSLALNAGELFF. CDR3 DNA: TGTGCCAGCAGCCTTGCCCTCAATGCCGGGGAGCTGTTTTTT.

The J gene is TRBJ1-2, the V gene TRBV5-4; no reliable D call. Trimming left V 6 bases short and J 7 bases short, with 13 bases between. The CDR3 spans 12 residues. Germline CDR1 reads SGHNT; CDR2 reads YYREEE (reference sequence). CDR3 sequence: CASTERGSGYTF. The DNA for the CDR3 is TGTGCCAGCACCGAAAGAGGGTCTGGCTACACCTTC.